This TCR beta chain came from a study of T cell repertoires in cytomegalovirus infection (dated by TCRdb to the late 2010s). Some background on the complete study: The HLA type of each donor mattered for the analysis, because public TCR beta signatures pointed to carriage of CMV infection along with the matching HLA type.

Sequencing was performed on an Illumina HiSeq 1500. TCRdb ran its own pipeline on the public reads, namely fastp trimming at Q25 and MiXCR clone calling, and kept in-frame beta chains. Rows with one shared CDR3 protein collapse into an entry with the most common genes and DNA. The sample data list some 100,000 distinct CDR3 sequences, and 23% of these were observed just once. The ten most abundant clones make up about 39% of the sample. What the authors observed across the whole study: Cumulative frequency of public TCR beta family members discriminated carriers of CMV infection plus the relevant HLA type in this cohort and an independent roughly 330-donor cohort. The ex vivo response was dominated by HLA-C-restricted CMV-specific TCR beta clonotypes, and the single most frequent clonotype in two of eight donors was supplied by these HLA-C-restricted clonotypes.

This clonotype was recorded many times. The antigen it binds to is not known. No much larger clonotype is one base removed from it; base qualities were not supplied. The CDR3 has 13 amino acids, counting the end cysteine and phenylalanine. Only the CDR3 part of the read is kept: 39 bases, read in frame from the first base. Sequences MNHNY (CDR1) and SVGAGI (CDR2) are obtained from the germline V gene (reference sequence). The junction shows trimming of 6 bases on V and 7 bases on J, plus 13 bases between the germline ends. The material sequenced was CD8+ T cells from PBMCs. The V gene is TRBV6-6 and the J gene is TRBJ1-5, with the D gene not confidently named. This receptor was taken from a human donor in good health (CMV status not recorded). Some clones in this sample may be carry-over from other donors' samples. The bases read TGTGCCAGCAGCCTCCCCGGCGGGCAGCCCCAGCATTTT. Translated, it reads CASSLPGGQPQHF.